This is a list of T cell receptor beta chains from one sample in a study of response to subunit inactivated influenza vaccine. TCRdb called the RT-PCR reads again in MiXCR, with one record for every CDR3 protein. The sample includes 450,000 to 550,000 distinct CDR3 sequences, about 25% seen only once; the top ten take 1.5% to 2%. The sample consisted of CD4+ T cells sorted from PBMCs, taken 4 to 6 days after vaccination. The receptors originated from a man aged 50 or older who received an inactivated influenza vaccine. Both conserved end residues are part of each CDR3. The order of the fields is J gene, clone size, D gene, V gene, CDR3 DNA, CDR3 protein. A D gene is named only where the DNA matches it firmly. Part of the rows lack a size; the others show once, few, many or a class for expanded clones.

TRBJ1-2 | . | TRBD1 | TRBV10-2 | TGCGCCTGCGGACAGGGTAACTATGGCTACACCTTC | CACGQGNYGYTF
TRBJ2-1 | . | . | TRBV5-1 | TGCGCCAGCAGCCGACCCGGACTCCGCTCCTACAATGAGCAGTTCTTC | CASSRPGLRSYNEQFF
TRBJ2-1 | few | . | TRBV10-3 | TGTGCCATCGCCGGGGGAGGTTTCGATGAGCAGTTCTTC | CAIAGGGFDEQFF
TRBJ2-1 | few | . | TRBV20-1 | TGCAGTGCTAGAAGAGGTAACAATGAGCAGTTCTTC | CSARRGNNEQFF
TRBJ1-1 | few | . | TRBV5-1 | TGCGCCAGCAGCTTGGTGACAGGTCTGAACACTGAAGCTTTCTTT | CASSLVTGLNTEAFF
TRBJ2-3 | few | . | TRBV9 | TGTGCCAGCAGCGTTGATCCCGCTACAGATACGCAGTATTTT | CASSVDPATDTQYF
TRBJ1-1 | few | . | TRBV5-1 | TGCGCCAGCAGCTGGCAGGCAGAAGTAGACACTGAAGCTTTCTTT | CASSWQAEVDTEAFF
TRBJ1-3 | . | . | TRBV7-2 | TGTGCCAGCAGCTTGTATGCGGGGTATGGAAACACCATATATTTT | CASSLYAGYGNTIYF
TRBJ2-1 | many | TRBD1 | TRBV9 | TGTGCCAGCAGCGTCGGACAGGGTTCCTACAATGAGCAGTTCTTC | CASSVGQGSYNEQFF
TRBJ1-2 | many | TRBD1 | TRBV29-1 | TGCAGCGTACCCAGACAGGGGGGTAGCTATGGCTACACCTTC | CSVPRQGGSYGYTF
TRBJ2-5 | . | TRBD2 | TRBV29-1 | TGCAGCGCGACCAAACAACTAGCGGCGGAGACCCAGTACTTC | CSATKQLAAETQYF
TRBJ1-1 | once | . | TRBV20-1 | TGCAGTGCTAGAGATCTTTTTCGAGGGACCACTGAAGCTTTCTTT | CSARDLFRGTTEAFF
TRBJ2-1 | few | TRBD2 | TRBV12-3/TRBV12-4 | TGTGCCAGCAGTTTTAGCGGGGGGGCAGGGGATGAGCAGTTCTTC | CASSFSGGAGDEQFF
TRBJ2-1 | few | TRBD2 | TRBV20-1 | TGCAGTGCGCCGGGGGAGCGGGGGGGCCGAAATGAGCAGTTCTTC | CSAPGERGGRNEQFF
TRBJ2-6 | once | TRBD2 | TRBV7-8 | TGTGCCAGCAGCTCAAGCCTCGGACTAGCGGGAGCCGGGGCCAACGTCCTGACTTTC | CASSSSLGLAGAGANVLTF
TRBJ2-7 | few | . | TRBV5-1 | TGCGCCAGCAGCTTGGCGGGAGTTGCCTACGAGCAGTACTTC | CASSLAGVAYEQYF
TRBJ1-4 | few | TRBD1 | TRBV7-2 | TGTGCCAGCAGCCCTGGACAGGGGGATGAAAAACTGTTTTTT | CASSPGQGDEKLFF
TRBJ2-2 | . | TRBD1 | TRBV11-2 | TGTGCCAGCAGTCACCTGGCCAGGGGGCCTCTCGGGGAGCTGTTTTTT | CASSHLARGPLGELFF
TRBJ2-1 | . | . | TRBV29-1 | TGCAGCGTTGAAGAAATAAAGGACTGGCTTGTGGGTGAGCAGTTCTTC | CSVEEIKDWLVGEQFF
TRBJ2-1 | . | TRBD2 | TRBV24-1 | TGTGCCACCAGTGATTTAACGTTAGCGGGAGGGCAATTCTTC | CATSDLTLAGGQFF
TRBJ2-7 | many | . | TRBV20-1 | TGCAGTGCTAGAGATCTTCGGGGGAGCTACGAGCAGTACTTC | CSARDLRGSYEQYF
TRBJ2-7 | . | . | TRBV7-2 | TGTGCCAGCACCCTACGGCCGGGCCACGAGCAGTACTTC | CASTLRPGHEQYF
TRBJ2-3 | . | TRBD2 | TRBV12-3/TRBV12-4 | TGTTTTTTTCCTAGCGGGAGACGGGATCGCACAGATACGCAGTATTTT | CFFPSGRRDRTDTQYF
TRBJ2-5 | . | TRBD1 | TRBV5-1 | TGCGCCAGCAGCACGACAGGGGGCGGAGGAGAGACCCAGTACTTC | CASSTTGGGGETQYF
TRBJ2-3 | . | TRBD1 | TRBV5-6 | TGTGCCAGCCTCTGGCAGGGGGCGCATACGCAGTATTTT | CASLWQGAHTQYF
TRBJ2-4 | . | . | TRBV3-1 | TGTGCCAGCAGCCAAGATTTGGCAGTACAAAACATTCAGTACTTC | CASSQDLAVQNIQYF
TRBJ2-1 | . | TRBD2 | TRBV2 | TGTGCCAGCAGCCTCCTAGCGGGAGGCGAGCAGTTCTTC | CASSLLAGGEQFF
TRBJ2-2 | . | TRBD2 | TRBV7-2 | TGTGCCAGCAGCATAACTAGCGGGAGAAGGACCGGGGAGCTGTTTTTT | CASSITSGRRTGELFF
TRBJ1-6 | few | . | TRBV11-2 | TGTGCCAGCAGCTTATATCGGGAGAGGAATTCACCCCTCCACTTT | CASSLYRERNSPLHF
TRBJ1-2 | . | TRBD1 | TRBV28 | TGTGCCAGCAGTTTAGGGCAGGGGGCTAACTATGGCTACACCTTC | CASSLGQGANYGYTF
TRBJ2-7 | . | . | TRBV7-9 | TGTTCCAGCAGCTTGACAGGTTTGGCCTACGAGCAGTACTTC | CSSSLTGLAYEQYF
TRBJ1-1 | few | TRBD1 | TRBV28 | TGTGCCAGCAGTTTTTTCCTTAGACAGGGAGCTGTTGTACGGAACACTGAAGCTTTCTTT | CASSFFLRQGAVVRNTEAFF
TRBJ2-1 | few | . | TRBV3-1 | TGTGCCGCCGGGTCAGTTGAGCAGTTCTTC | CAAGSVEQFF
TRBJ2-5 | . | . | TRBV5-1 | TGCGCCAGCAGCTTGGATTACTCTACAGTAGCGCAAGAGACCCAGTACTTC | CASSLDYSTVAQETQYF
TRBJ2-3 | . | . | TRBV7-2 | TGTGCCAGCAGCTTAGTAGACGGGAGAGGCACAGATACGCAGTATTTT | CASSLVDGRGTDTQYF
TRBJ1-1 | . | . | TRBV3-1 | TGTGCCAGCAGCCAAAGAGGGTCCCCTGAAGCTTTCTTT | CASSQRGSPEAFF